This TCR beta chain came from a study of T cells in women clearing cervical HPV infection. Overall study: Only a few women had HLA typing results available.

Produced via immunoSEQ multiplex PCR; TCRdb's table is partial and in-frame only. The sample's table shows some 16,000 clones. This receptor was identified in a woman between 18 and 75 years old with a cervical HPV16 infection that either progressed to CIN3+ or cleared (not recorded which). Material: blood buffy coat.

The chain's CDR3 is CASSATGVGNQPQHF. CDR3 DNA, as far as it was read: TGTGCCAGCAGTGCGACAGGGGTGGGCAATCAGCCC. The chain has TRBV6-1 and TRBJ1-5; TRBD1 aligns across 8 bases. Sequencing ends 3 residues short of the CDR3 end; the germline J gene provides the rest. V trimming: 4 bases; J trimming: 2 bases; junction bases outside the gene matches: 4. Germline V lookup: CDR1 MNHNS, CDR2 SASEGT. The CDR3 runs to 15 residues.